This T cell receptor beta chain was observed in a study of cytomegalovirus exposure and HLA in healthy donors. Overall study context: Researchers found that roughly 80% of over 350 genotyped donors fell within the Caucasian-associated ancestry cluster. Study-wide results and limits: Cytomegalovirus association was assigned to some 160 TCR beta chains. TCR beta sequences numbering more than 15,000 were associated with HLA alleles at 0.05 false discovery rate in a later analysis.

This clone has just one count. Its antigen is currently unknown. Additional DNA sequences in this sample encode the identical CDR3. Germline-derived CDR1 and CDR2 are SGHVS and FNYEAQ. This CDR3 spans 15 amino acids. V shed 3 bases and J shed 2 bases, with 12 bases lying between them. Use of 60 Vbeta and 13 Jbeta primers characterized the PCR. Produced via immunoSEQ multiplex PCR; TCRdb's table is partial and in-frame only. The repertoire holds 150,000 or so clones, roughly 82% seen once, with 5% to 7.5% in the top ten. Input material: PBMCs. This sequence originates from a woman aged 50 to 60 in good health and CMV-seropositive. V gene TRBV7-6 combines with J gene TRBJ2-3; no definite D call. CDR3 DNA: TGTGCCAGCAGCTTTGGCGGTTCAGACACAGATACGCAGTATTTT. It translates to CASSFGGSDTDTQYF.